The following is a T cell receptor (beta chain) sequence with its context. What it binds is not known. A much larger clone sits a single nucleotide away, making a read error possible. The data stem from a study of T cells in Graves' hyperthyroidism and ophthalmopathy. Notes on the study in general: In blood, most of the thyroid clonotypes expanded above 0.001 were also present. Ophthalmopathy cases were set apart from stable hyperthyroidism by a 13 V-J model.

Pregnant or lactating patients were excluded, as were those with uncontrolled infection or other autoimmune disease. Amplification targeted TCR beta CDR3 regions from RNA transcripts. Researchers ran a first-round RT-PCR on the TCR CDR3 using the HTBI primer set. TCRdb used MiXCR to reprocess the multiplex PCR reads, holding one entry per CDR3 protein. The repertoire holds 500,000 to 550,000 distinct CDR3 sequences, with approximately 20% as singletons. The CDR3 is 16 residues long. Germline V gene data show CDR1 as SNHLY and CDR2 as FYNNEI. The source is a middle-aged man with Graves' ophthalmopathy. The specimen sequenced was blood. This rearrangement joins TRBV2 to TRBJ2-6; 7 nucleotides agree with TRBD1. The CDR3 loop reads CASSMDRISGADVLTF. The DNA for the CDR3 is TGTGCCAGCAGTATGGACAGGATCTCTGGGGCCGACGTCCTGACTTTC.